What follows describes a single T cell receptor beta chain. The assay was immunoSEQ multiplex PCR, and TCRdb's table has in-frame clones only and misses some. The table lists 350,000 to 450,000 clones, around nine tenths of them singletons, with 5.5% to 7.5% in the top ten. This record comes from a study of control samples from healthy donors and cancer patients. Germline CDR1 SGHRS, CDR2 YFSETQ. This CDR3 is built from 19 residues. Trimming at V came to 0 bases and at J to 0 bases, leaving 7 bases not matched to a gene. V usage is TRBV5-1 and J usage is TRBJ2-1, with 12 bases fitting TRBD2. The sequenced sample consisted of PBMCs. The source is a man aged 35 to 55 with head and neck cancer. CDR3 amino acids: CASSLGLAGGPGSYNEQFF. CDR3 coding DNA: TGCGCCAGCAGCTTGGGCCTAGCGGGAGGGCCGGGCTCCTACAATGAGCAGTTCTTC. Full variable domain (outside the CDR3, taken from reference TRBV5-1 and TRBJ2-1): KAGVTQTPRYLIKTRGQQVTLSCSPISGHRSVSWYQQTPGQGLQFLFEYFSETQRNKGNFPGRFSGRQFSNSRSEMNVSTLELGDSALYLCASSLGLAGGPGSYNEQFFGPGTRLTVL.